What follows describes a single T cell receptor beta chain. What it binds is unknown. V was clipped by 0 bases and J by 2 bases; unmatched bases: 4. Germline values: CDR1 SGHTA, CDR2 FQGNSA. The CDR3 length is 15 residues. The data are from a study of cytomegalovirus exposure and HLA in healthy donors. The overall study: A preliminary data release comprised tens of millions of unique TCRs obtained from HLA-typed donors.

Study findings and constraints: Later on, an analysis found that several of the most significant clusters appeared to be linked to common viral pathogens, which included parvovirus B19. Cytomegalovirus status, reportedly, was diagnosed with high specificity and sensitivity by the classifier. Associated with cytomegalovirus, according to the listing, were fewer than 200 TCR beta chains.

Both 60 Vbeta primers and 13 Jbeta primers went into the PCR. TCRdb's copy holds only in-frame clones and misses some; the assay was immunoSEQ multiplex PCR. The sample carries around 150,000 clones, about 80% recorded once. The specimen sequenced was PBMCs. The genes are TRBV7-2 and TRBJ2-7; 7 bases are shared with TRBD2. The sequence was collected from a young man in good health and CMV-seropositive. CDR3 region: CASSLARDYPYEQYF. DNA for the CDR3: TGTGCCAGCAGCTTAGCCCGGGACTACCCCTACGAGCAGTACTTC.